This T cell receptor (beta chain) was documented in a study of blood T cell repertoires in COVID-19. Trimming cost V 2 bases and J 8 bases, with 13 bases left between them. This CDR3 is built from 15 residues. CDR1 is KGHSH, CDR2 LQKENI, per germline. TCRdb's copy holds only in-frame clones and misses some; the assay was immunoSEQ multiplex PCR. The sample carries about 76,000 clones, 75% to 85% recorded once. The V call is TRBV18, the J call TRBJ1-6; D gene uncertain. The origin of this receptor is a human donor in a cohort sampled during active COVID-19. The specimen was peripheral blood. CDR3 nucleotide sequence: TGTGCCAGCTCACCAGGCAGCCTGGAGTATTCACCCCTCCACTTT. This gives the protein CASSPGSLEYSPLHF.